This T cell receptor (beta chain) was sequenced for a study of T cell repertoires in cytomegalovirus infection. Points from the study as a whole: There were carriers of CMV plus the relevant HLA, and cumulative public TCR beta family frequency identified them. In two of eight donors, the top clonotype was HLA-C-restricted CMV-specific.

CDR3 size: 18 residues. Germline assignment: CDR1 SGHKS and CDR2 YYEKEE (reference sequence). The V gene end was trimmed by 0 bases and the J gene end by 5 bases; junction bases not matched to a gene: 16. This clonotype has a handful of counts. The antigen remains unidentified. TCRdb itself ran the reads through MiXCR, one entry per CDR3 protein. Among fewer than 1,000,000 distinct CDR3 sequences listed, 30% to 40% were seen once. The TCR sequence derives from a human donor in good health (CMV status not recorded). Some clones in this sample may be carry-over from other donors' samples. The sample in question was cultured CD8+ T cells from PBMCs, obtained from culture after CMV antigen stimulation. The genes are TRBV5-5 and TRBJ2-5; 7 positions match TRBD1. CDR3 sequence reads: CASSLAVRGYVNFETQYF. CDR3 sequence (DNA): TGTGCCAGCAGCTTGGCCGTCAGGGGGTACGTCAATTTCGAGACCCAGTACTTC. Drawing the rest from reference TRBV5-5 and TRBJ2-5, the complete variable domain is DAGVTQSPTHLIKTRGQQVTLRCSPISGHKSVSWYQQVLGQGPQFIFQYYEKEERGRGNFPDRFSARQFPNYSSELNVNALLLGDSALYLCASSLAVRGYVNFETQYFGPGTRLLVL.